The clone carrying this T cell receptor beta chain was observed a handful of times. Its matching antigen is unknown. In TCRdb, the RT-PCR reads were re-called with MiXCR into one record per CDR3 protein. The sample includes 300,000 to 350,000 distinct CDR3 sequences, 21% of them seen just once. This sample is drawn from a study of response to subunit inactivated influenza vaccine. The CDR3 extends over 11 amino acids. In germline, CDR1 is SEHNR, CDR2 FQNEAQ (reference sequence). V lost 5 bases and J 9 bases, leaving 10 bases between the germline ends. General study findings and limits: Authors suggested seasonal influenza vaccinations each recruit few new T cells.

Material: PBMCs from blood, obtained about 20 months after vaccination. The chain has TRBV7-9 and TRBJ1-1; TRBD1 is a possible D gene (5 bases). This clonotype was sampled from a man between 50 and 69 years old who received an inactivated influenza vaccine. This CDR3 is CASSGTAKAFF. CDR3 in DNA: TGTGCCAGCAGCGGGACCGCCAAAGCTTTCTTT.